This T cell receptor beta chain was found in a study of cytomegalovirus exposure and HLA in healthy donors. Primers for the PCR totalled 60 Vbeta and 13 Jbeta. Sequencing used immunoSEQ multiplex PCR; TCRdb keeps in-frame clones, though not all of them. The sample yields 250,000 or so clones, around 81% seen once. The CDR3 is made up of 15 amino acids. The V segment lost 5 bases and the J segment 1 base; nucleotides outside the gene matches: 6. CDR1 and CDR2 (germline): MNHNY, SVGAGI (reference sequence). Sample: PBMCs. This TCR derives from an older woman in good health and CMV-seropositive. The chain uses TRBV6-6 and TRBJ2-3, with TRBD1 matching over 7 bases. CDR3 residues: CASSPGGVGTDTQYF. Here the CDR3 DNA reads TGTGCCAGCAGTCCAGGGGGAGTGGGCACAGATACGCAGTATTTT.